Listed below are T cell receptor beta chains from one sample, sequenced in a study of technical replicates of blood from a few donors. Clones were read by immunoSEQ multiplex PCR, and TCRdb kept only the in-frame ones, dropping some. The sample yields about 82,000 clones, over 90% seen once. Input material: T cells isolated from PBMCs. The source is a human donor in good health. Each CDR3 is given with its conserved first and last residue. A D gene is named only where the DNA matches it firmly. Clone size, where shown, is once, few, many, or a class for clones that have expanded.

D,J,V,size,DNA,CDR3
.,TRBJ2-5,TRBV15,.,TGTGCCACCAGCAGGGGGAGTAGGGGGTTGCCGAAAGAGACCCAGTACTTC,CATSRGSRGLPKETQYF
.,TRBJ1-1,TRBV6-6,.,TGTGCCAGCAGTTTAGATATCAGGGAAAGGTCTGAAGCTTTCTTT,CASSLDIRERSEAFF
.,TRBJ2-3,TRBV6-5,.,TGTGCCAGCAGTTACCAGCGGCCCACAGATACGCAGTATTTT,CASSYQRPTDTQYF
.,TRBJ2-1,TRBV7-2,.,TGTGCCAGCCGGGTTCCCTCCTACAATGAGCAGTTCTTC,CASRVPSYNEQFF
.,TRBJ2-2,TRBV4-3,.,TGCGCCAGCAGTACACCGAGGGTGAAGAACACCGGGGAGCTGTTTTTT,CASSTPRVKNTGELFF
.,TRBJ1-1,TRBV29-1,few,TGCAGCGTTGAACAGGGCTTGACTGAAGCTTTCTTT,CSVEQGLTEAFF
.,TRBJ2-7,TRBV28,.,TGTGCCAGCAGTTTTTCGGTCTACGAGCAGTACTTC,CASSFSVYEQYF
.,TRBJ1-5,TRBV6-1,.,TGTGCCATAAAACAGGCTAGCAATCAGCCCCAGCATTTT,CAIKQASNQPQHF
TRBD1,TRBJ2-7,TRBV7-7,.,TGTGCTAGCAGCTTAAACGACAGGGGGAGGCAGTACTTC,CASSLNDRGRQYF
TRBD1,TRBJ1-2,TRBV25-1,.,TGTGCCAGCAGTGGGACAGGGGGCGTTGGCTACACCTTC,CASSGTGGVGYTF
TRBD2,TRBJ2-7,TRBV5-6,.,TGTGCCAGCAGCTTGAACCTAGCGGGAGCACGGCAGTACTTC,CASSLNLAGARQYF
.,TRBJ2-1,TRBV27,.,TGTGCCAGCAGACCCCTGGAGCGGAATGAGCAGTTCTTC,CASRPLERNEQFF
TRBD1,TRBJ2-1,TRBV6-5,.,TGTGCCAGCAGTTACTCGAGAAGGGACAGGTCGTTCTTC,CASSYSRRDRSFF
TRBD1,TRBJ2-3,TRBV29-1,.,TGCAGCGTTGAACAGGCCCTCCGGGACAGGGGGACCGATACGCAGTATTTT,CSVEQALRDRGTDTQYF
.,TRBJ2-3,TRBV6-4,.,TGTGCCAGCAGTGAACTAGCTAGCACAGATACGCAGTATTTT,CASSELASTDTQYF
.,TRBJ1-3,TRBV25-1,.,TGTGCCAGCAGTGAATGGGCAGGTCCTGGAAACACCATATATTTT,CASSEWAGPGNTIYF
TRBD1,TRBJ1-4,TRBV7-9,.,TGTGCCAGCAGCTTAGCACAGGGGTTCGAAAAACTGTTTTTT,CASSLAQGFEKLFF
TRBD1,TRBJ2-7,TRBV5-1,.,TGCGCCAGCAGCTACGGACAGGGCCTCTACGAGCAGTACTTC,CASSYGQGLYEQYF
.,TRBJ1-5,TRBV19,once,TGTGCCAGTAGTATTGACAGACAACAGCCCCAGCATTTT,CASSIDRQQPQHF
.,TRBJ2-1,TRBV6-4,.,TGTGCCAGCAGTGAAGGTAGCGGAGGGGTATGTGAGCAGTTCTTC,CASSEGSGGVCEQFF
TRBD1,TRBJ2-7,TRBV5-6,.,TGTGCCAGCAGCTTCGGGACAGGGACCTACGAGCAGTACTTC,CASSFGTGTYEQYF
.,TRBJ1-1,TRBV11-1,.,TGTGCCAGCAGCTTAGTCGGGGGAGTGGAAGCTTTCTTT,CASSLVGGVEAFF
.,TRBJ2-3,TRBV27,once,TGTGCCAGCAGTTTACTCTACACAGATACGCAGTATTTT,CASSLLYTDTQYF
.,TRBJ2-1,TRBV4-1,.,TGCGCCAGCAGCCAAGACAACAATGAGCAGTTCTTC,CASSQDNNEQFF
TRBD2,TRBJ2-7,TRBV7-8,.,TGTGCCAGCAGCCTCCCTCGGGTAGCGGGGGCCTACGAGCAGTACTTC,CASSLPRVAGAYEQYF
.,TRBJ2-1,TRBV11-3,.,TGTGCCAGCAGCTTCCGGGTAACTCTAATTTACAATGAGCAGTTCTTC,CASSFRVTLIYNEQFF
TRBD1,TRBJ1-4,TRBV19,.,TGTGCCAGTAGTATAGGGGACAGAACTAATGAAAAACTGTTTTTT,CASSIGDRTNEKLFF
.,TRBJ2-7,TRBV11-2,.,TGTGCCAGCCTCGAGTTCGGGGAGCAGTACTTC,CASLEFGEQYF
TRBD1,TRBJ2-5,TRBV28,.,TGTGCCAGCAGCCATCCGGGCAGGGGGCTGGTAGAGACCCAGTACTTC,CASSHPGRGLVETQYF
.,TRBJ2-1,TRBV11-3,once,TGTGCCAGCAGCGCGAACAATGAGCAGTTCTTC,CASSANNEQFF
TRBD1,TRBJ2-3,TRBV18,once,TGTGCCAGCTCACCTCGACAGGGTAGCACAGATACGCAGTATTTT,CASSPRQGSTDTQYF
.,TRBJ2-5,TRBV29-1,.,TGCAGCGTTGAAATAGGGGGTACCGGGACGGAGACCCAGTACTTC,CSVEIGGTGTETQYF
.,TRBJ1-1,TRBV27,.,TGTGCCAGCAGTTGGGGCGGTGAAAACACTGAAGCTTTCTTT,CASSWGGENTEAFF
.,TRBJ2-1,TRBV1,.,TGCACCAGCAGCCGCCATCTAGCGGGAGTCAATGAGCAGTTCTTC,CTSSRHLAGVNEQFF
TRBD2,TRBJ2-3,TRBV6-5,.,TGTGCCAGCACACCTAGCGGATCTGCCACAGATACGCAGTATTTT,CASTPSGSATDTQYF
.,TRBJ2-7,TRBV11-1,once,TGTGCCAGCAGCTTATACCCGGGGTGGGCCTACGAGCAGTACTTC,CASSLYPGWAYEQYF
.,TRBJ2-1,TRBV9,.,TGTGCCAGCAGCCCCGGACAGGGAGTTGTTAGCGGGTCCTACAATGAGCAGTTCTTC,CASSPGQGVVSGSYNEQFF
.,TRBJ2-6,TRBV28,.,TGTGCCAGCACTACCCGCTTAGGGCAGGGGAGAACTGGGGCCAACGTCCTGACTTTC,CASTTRLGQGRTGANVLTF
.,TRBJ2-7,TRBV6-5,.,TGTGCCAGCAGTTACTCGGCTACGGGGTACGAGCAGTACTTC,CASSYSATGYEQYF
TRBD1,TRBJ2-3,TRBV7-6,.,TGTGCCAGCAGCCCGGACAGGGGGCACAAAGATACGCAGTATTTT,CASSPDRGHKDTQYF
.,TRBJ1-1,TRBV28,.,TGTGCCAGCAGGGGCCCGAACACTGAAGCTTTCTTT,CASRGPNTEAFF
.,TRBJ2-1,TRBV20-1,.,TGCAGTGCTAGGTATTATAGTGAGCAGTTCTTC,CSARYYSEQFF